A single sample gave rise to the 2 T cell receptor beta chains below, sequenced in a study of molecular identifiers for immune sequencing clone quantification. Via MiXCR, TCRdb re-called the PCR reads, giving one row per CDR3 protein. The sample lists about 640,000 distinct CDR3 sequences; roughly 21% were seen once. Sequencing was performed on naive CD8+ T cells from blood, with Jurkat cell RNA spiked in. As for subset: FACS-sorted CD8+CD4-CCR7+CD45RA+ naive T cells. These receptors were collected from a human donor in good health. Some libraries in this study had Jurkat cell RNA spiked in.

This clonotype came up many times. The chain has TRBV28 and TRBJ1-1; 7 positions agree with TRBD1. Germline V CDR1 and CDR2: MDHEN, SYDVKM. Losses at the gene ends were 2 bases for V and 4 bases for J; bases not matched to a gene: 10. CDR3 length: 16 amino acids. The CDR3 DNA sequence: TGTGCCAGCAGTTTACCGCAAATGGACAGGCTCACTGAAGCTTTCTTT. Protein sequence: CASSLPQMDRLTEAFF.

This clonotype was counted at least ten times. The chain carries TRBV4-3 and TRBJ1-1; D gene uncertain. This CDR3 is 15 amino acids long. V was pared by 0 bases and J by 0 bases, with 8 bases between. CDR1 and CDR2 from the germline V gene are LGHNA and YSLEER. DNA for the CDR3: TGCGCCAGCAGCCAAGAGTCACGCTTGAACACTGAAGCTTTCTTT. Protein: CASSQESRLNTEAFF.